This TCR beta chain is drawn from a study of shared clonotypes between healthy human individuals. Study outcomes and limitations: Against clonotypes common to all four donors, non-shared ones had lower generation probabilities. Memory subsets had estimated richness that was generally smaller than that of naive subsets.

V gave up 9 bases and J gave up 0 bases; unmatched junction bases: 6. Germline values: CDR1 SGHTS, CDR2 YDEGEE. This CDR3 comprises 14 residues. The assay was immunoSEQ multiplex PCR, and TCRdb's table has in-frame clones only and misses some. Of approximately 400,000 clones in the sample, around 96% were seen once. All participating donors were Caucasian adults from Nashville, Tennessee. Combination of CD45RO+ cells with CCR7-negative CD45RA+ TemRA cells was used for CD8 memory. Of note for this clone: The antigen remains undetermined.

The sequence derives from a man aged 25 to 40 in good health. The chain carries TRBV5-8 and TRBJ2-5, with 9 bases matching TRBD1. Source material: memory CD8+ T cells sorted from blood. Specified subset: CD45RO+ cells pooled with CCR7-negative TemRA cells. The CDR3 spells CATTDRGNQETQYF. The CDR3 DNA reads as TGTGCCACTACGGACAGGGGCAACCAAGAGACCCAGTACTTC.